This entry is about one T cell receptor beta chain. Trimming left V 2 bases short and J 8 bases short, with 13 bases between. Germline-derived CDR1 and CDR2 are SGDLS and YYNGEE. The CDR3 has 13 residues. The data originate from a study of CD8 T cells in Susac syndrome. Random hexamers served to reverse transcribe roughly 0.5 to 1 ug RNA. The TCR beta CDR3 was amplified by immunoSEQ multiplex PCR across 54 Vbeta, 13 Jbeta. TCRdb processed the immunoSEQ multiplex PCR reads anew with MiXCR; each CDR3 protein has one entry. The sample has roughly 200,000 distinct CDR3 sequences; 85% to 95% are singletons.

This chain connects TRBV9 to TRBJ1-2; D is unresolved. This receptor was obtained from a human donor with multiple sclerosis. The sequencing input was CD8+ T cells from PBMCs. CDR3 region: CASSVGSSGGYTF. In DNA, the CDR3 is TGTGCCAGCAGCGTTGGGAGCTCTGGAGGCTACACCTTC.